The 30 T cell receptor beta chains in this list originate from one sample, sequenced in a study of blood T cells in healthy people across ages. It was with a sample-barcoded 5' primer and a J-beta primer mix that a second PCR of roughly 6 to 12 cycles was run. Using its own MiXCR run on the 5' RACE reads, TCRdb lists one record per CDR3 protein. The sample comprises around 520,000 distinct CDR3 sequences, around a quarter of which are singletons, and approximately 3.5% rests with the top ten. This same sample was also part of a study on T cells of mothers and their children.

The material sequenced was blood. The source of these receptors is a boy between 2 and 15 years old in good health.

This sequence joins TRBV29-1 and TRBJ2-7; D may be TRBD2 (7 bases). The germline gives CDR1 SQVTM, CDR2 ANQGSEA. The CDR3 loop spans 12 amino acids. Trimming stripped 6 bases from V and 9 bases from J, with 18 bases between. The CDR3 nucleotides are TGCAGCGTCAATCCCCCGGGGGGCGCGCAGTACTTC. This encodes CSVNPPGGAQYF.

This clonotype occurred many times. The CDR3 region is CASSPSGTGELFF. CDR3 bases: TGCGCCAGCAGTCCGAGCGGAACCGGGGAGCTGTTTTTT. The V call is TRBV5-1, the J call TRBJ2-2; possibly TRBD2 for D (5 bases). Trimming left V 5 bases short and J 5 bases short, with 10 bases between. CDR3 size: 13 residues. Germline CDR1 and CDR2: SGHRS and YFSETQ. Looking up the rest from reference TRBV5-1 and TRBJ2-2 gives the full variable domain: KAGVTQTPRYLIKTRGQQVTLSCSPISGHRSVSWYQQTPGQGLQFLFEYFSETQRNKGNFPGRFSGRQFSNSRSEMNVSTLELGDSALYLCASSPSGTGELFFGEGSRLTVL.

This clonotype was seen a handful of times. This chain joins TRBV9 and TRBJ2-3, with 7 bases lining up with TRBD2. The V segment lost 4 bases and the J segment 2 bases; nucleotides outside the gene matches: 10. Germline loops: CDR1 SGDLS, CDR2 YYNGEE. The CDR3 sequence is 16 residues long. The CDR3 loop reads CASSSYPGGYTDTQYF. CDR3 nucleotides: TGTGCCAGCAGCTCCTACCCCGGGGGGTACACAGATACGCAGTATTTT.

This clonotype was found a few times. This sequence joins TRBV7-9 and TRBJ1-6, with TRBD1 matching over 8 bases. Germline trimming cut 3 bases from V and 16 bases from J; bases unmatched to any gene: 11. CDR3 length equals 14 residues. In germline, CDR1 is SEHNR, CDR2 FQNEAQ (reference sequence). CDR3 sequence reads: CASSFGTGQVTLHF. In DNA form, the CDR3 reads TGTGCCAGCAGCTTCGGGACAGGCCAAGTCACGCTCCACTTT.

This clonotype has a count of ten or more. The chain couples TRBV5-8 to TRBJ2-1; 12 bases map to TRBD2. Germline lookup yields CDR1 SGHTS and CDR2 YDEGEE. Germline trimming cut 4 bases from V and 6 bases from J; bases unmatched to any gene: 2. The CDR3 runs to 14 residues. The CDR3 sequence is CASSRLAGVNEQFF. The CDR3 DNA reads TGTGCCAGCAGCCGACTAGCGGGGGTCAATGAGCAGTTCTTC.

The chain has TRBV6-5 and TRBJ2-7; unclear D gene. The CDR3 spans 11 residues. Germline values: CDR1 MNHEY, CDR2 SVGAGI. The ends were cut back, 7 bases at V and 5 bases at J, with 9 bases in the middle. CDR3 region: CASNRGHEQYF. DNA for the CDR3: TGTGCCAGCAACCGCGGTCACGAGCAGTACTTC.

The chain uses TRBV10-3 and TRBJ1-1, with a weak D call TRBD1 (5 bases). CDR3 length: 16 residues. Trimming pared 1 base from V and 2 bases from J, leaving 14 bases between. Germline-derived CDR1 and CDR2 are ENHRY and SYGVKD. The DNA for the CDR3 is TGTGCCATCAGTGAGTTCTCCCGGGGCGATAACACTGAAGCTTTCTTT. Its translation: CAISEFSRGDNTEAFF.

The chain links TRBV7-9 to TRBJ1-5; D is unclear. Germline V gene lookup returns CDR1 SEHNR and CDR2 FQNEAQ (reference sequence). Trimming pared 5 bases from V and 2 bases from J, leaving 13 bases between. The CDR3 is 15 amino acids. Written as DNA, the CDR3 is TGTGCCAGCAGCCCTCAGAGTGTGGGCAATCAGCCCCAGCATTTT. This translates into CASSPQSVGNQPQHF.

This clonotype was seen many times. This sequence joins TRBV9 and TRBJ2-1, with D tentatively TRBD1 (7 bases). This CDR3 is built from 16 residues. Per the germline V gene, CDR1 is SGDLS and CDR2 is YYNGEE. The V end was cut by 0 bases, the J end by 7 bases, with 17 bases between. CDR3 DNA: TGTGCCAGCAGCGTAGAGGAGGGGGCAAGAGGGAATGAGCAGTTCTTC. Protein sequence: CASSVEEGARGNEQFF. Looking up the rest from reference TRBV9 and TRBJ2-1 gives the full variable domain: DSGVTQTPKHLITATGQRVTLRCSPRSGDLSVYWYQQSLDQGLQFLIQYYNGEERAKGNILERFSAQQFPDLHSELNLSSLELGDSALYFCASSVEEGARGNEQFFGPGTRLTVL.

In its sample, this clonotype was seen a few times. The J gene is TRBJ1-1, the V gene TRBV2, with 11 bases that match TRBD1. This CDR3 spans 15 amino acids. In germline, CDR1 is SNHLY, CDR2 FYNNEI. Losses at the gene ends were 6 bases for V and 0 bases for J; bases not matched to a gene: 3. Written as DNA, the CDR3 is TGTGCCAGCAGCCGGGACAGGGGGATGAACACTGAAGCTTTCTTT. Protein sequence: CASSRDRGMNTEAFF.

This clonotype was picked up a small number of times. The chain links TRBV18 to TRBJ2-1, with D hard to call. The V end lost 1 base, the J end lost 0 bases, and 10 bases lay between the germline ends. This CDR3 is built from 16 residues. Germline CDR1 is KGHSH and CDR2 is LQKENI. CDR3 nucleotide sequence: TGTGCCAGCTCACCACTGGCGGTTTCCTCCTACAATGAGCAGTTCTTC. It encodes CASSPLAVSSYNEQFF.

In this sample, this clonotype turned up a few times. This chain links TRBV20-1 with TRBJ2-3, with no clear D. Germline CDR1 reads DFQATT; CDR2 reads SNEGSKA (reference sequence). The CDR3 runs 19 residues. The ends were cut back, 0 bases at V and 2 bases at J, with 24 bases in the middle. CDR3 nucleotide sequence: TGCAGTGCTAGAGATGAATTTTTTGGCAGAACCAGCCTCACAGATACGCAGTATTTT. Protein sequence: CSARDEFFGRTSLTDTQYF.

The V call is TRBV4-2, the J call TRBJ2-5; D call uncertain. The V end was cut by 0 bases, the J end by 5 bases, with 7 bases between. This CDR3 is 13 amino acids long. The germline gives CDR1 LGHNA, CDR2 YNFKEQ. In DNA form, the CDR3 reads TGTGCCAGCAGCCAAGAAGCGTTGGAGACCCAGTACTTC. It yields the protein CASSQEALETQYF.

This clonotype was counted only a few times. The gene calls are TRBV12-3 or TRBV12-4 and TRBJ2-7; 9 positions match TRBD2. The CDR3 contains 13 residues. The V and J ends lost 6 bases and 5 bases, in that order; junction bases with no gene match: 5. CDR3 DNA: TGTGCCAGCAGGGCCGGGACTAGCAACGAGCAGTACTTC. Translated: CASRAGTSNEQYF.

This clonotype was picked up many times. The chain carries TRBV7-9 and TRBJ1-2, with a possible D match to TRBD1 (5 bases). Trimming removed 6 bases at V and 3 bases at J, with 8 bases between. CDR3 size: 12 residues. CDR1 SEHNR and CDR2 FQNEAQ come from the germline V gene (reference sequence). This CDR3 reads CASSPRDYGYTF. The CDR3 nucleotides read TGTGCCAGCAGTCCCAGGGACTATGGCTACACCTTC.

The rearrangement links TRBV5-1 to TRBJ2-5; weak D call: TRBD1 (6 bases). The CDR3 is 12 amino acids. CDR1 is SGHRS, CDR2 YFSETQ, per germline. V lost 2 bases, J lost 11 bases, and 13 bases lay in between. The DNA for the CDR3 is TGCGCCAGCAGCTTCAGGGCAGGGGAGCAGTACTTC. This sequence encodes CASSFRAGEQYF.

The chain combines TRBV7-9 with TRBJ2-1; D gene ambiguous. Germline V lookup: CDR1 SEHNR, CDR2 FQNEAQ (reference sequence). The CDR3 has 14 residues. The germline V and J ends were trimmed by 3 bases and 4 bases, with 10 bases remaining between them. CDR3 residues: CASSFDSRYNEQFF. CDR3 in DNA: TGTGCCAGCAGCTTTGATTCCAGATACAATGAGCAGTTCTTC.

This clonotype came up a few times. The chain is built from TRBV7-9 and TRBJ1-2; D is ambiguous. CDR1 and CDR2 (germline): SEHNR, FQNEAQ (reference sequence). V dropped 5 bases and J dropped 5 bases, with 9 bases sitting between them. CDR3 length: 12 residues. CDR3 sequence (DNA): TGTGCCAGCAGCCCCGACCCGTATGGCTACACCTTC. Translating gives CASSPDPYGYTF.

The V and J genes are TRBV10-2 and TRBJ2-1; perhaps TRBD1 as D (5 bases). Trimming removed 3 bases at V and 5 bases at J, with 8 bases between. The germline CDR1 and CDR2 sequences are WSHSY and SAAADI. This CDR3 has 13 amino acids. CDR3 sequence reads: CASSEGAHNEQFF. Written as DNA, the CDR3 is TGCGCCAGCAGTGAAGGGGCGCACAATGAGCAGTTCTTC.

CDR3 nucleotides: TGCAGCGTTGATCCCGGGAACTATGGCTACACCTTC. Its translation is CSVDPGNYGYTF. The rearrangement links TRBV29-1 to TRBJ1-2; no clear D gene. In germline, CDR1 is SQVTM, CDR2 ANQGSEA. V was shortened by 3 bases and J by 2 bases, with 7 bases between the two germline ends. The CDR3 has 12 residues.

The CDR3 DNA follows: TGTGCCAGCAGCTACCGGACAGGGGACACCCTCCACTTT. As protein: CASSYRTGDTLHF. J is TRBJ1-6 and V is TRBV7-6, with 9 bases that match TRBD1. This CDR3 has 13 amino acids. Trimming at V came to 4 bases and at J to 14 bases, leaving 6 bases not matched to a gene. The germline gives CDR1 SGHVS, CDR2 FNYEAQ.

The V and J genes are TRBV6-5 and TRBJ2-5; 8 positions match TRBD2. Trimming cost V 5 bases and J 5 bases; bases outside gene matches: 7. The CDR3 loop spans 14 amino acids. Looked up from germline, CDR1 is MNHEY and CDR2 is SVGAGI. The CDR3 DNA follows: TGTGCCAGCAGTCCCTGGGCGGGAGGCGAGACCCAGTACTTC. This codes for CASSPWAGGETQYF.

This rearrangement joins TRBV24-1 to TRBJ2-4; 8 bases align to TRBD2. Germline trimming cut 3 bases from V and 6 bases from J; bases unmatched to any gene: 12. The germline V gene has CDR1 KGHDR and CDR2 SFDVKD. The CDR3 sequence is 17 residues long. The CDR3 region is CATSDRGAGEEGNIQYF. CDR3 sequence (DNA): TGTGCCACCAGTGATCGGGGAGCGGGAGAGGAGGGAAACATTCAGTACTTC.

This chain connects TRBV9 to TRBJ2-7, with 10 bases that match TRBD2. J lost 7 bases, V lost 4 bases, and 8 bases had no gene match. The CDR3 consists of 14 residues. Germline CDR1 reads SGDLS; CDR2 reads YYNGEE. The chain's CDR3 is CASSRSGGLREQYF. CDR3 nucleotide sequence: TGTGCCAGCAGCCGTAGCGGGGGGCTAAGAGAGCAGTACTTC.

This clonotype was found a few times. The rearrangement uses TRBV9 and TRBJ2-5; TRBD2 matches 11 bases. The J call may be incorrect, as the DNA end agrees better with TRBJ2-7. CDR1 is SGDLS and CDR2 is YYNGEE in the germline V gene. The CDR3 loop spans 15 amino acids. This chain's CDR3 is CASSATSGTLYEQYF. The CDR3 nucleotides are TGTGCCAGCAGCGCGACTAGCGGGACCCTTTACGAGCAGTACTTC.

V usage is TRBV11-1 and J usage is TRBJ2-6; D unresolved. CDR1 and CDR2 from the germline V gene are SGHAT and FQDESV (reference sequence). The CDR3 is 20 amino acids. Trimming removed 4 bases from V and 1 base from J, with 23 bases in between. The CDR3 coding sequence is TGTGCCAGCAGCTACCTTTTGGAGCCCTTCTCCTTTTCTGGGGCCAACGTCCTGACTTTC. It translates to CASSYLLEPFSFSGANVLTF.

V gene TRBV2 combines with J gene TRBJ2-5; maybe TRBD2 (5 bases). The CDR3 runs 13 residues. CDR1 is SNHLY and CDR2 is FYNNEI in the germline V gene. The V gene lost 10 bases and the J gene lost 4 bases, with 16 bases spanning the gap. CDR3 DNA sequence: TGTGCCACCGAAGGAGGTTTTGGAGAGACCCAGTACTTC. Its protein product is CATEGGFGETQYF.

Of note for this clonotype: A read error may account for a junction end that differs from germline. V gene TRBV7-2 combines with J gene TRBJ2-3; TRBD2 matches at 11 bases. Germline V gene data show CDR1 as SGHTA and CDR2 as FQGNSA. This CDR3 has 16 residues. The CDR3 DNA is TGTGCCAGCGGCTTTGGACTAGCGGGTTTCACAGATACGCAGTATTTT. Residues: CASGFGLAGFTDTQYF. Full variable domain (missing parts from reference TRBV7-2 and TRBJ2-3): GAGVSQSPSNKVTEKGKDVELRCDPISGHTALYWYRQSLGQGLEFLIYFQGNSAPDKSGLPSDRFSAERTGGSVSTLTIQRTQQEDSAVYLCASGFGLAGFTDTQYFGPGTRLTVL.

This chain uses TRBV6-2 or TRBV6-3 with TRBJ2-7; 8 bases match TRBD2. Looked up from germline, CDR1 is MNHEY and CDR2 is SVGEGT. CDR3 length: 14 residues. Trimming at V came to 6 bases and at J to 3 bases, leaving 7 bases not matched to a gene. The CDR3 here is CASSERERGYEQYF. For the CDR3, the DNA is TGTGCCAGCAGCGAGCGGGAGAGGGGCTACGAGCAGTACTTC.

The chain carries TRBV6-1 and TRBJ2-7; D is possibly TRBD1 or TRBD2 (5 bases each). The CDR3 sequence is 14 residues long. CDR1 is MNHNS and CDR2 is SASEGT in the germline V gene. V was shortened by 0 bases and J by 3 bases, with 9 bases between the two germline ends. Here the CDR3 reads CASSEAGTHYEQYF. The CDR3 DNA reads TGTGCCAGCAGTGAAGCGGGGACCCACTACGAGCAGTACTTC.